The next 20 T cell receptor beta chains were all read from a single sample in a study of blood T cells in healthy people across ages. A sample-barcoded 5' primer and a J-beta primer mix were used in a second PCR of roughly 6 to 12 cycles. TCRdb independently ran MiXCR on the 5' RACE reads; one entry per CDR3 protein. The repertoire holds approximately 1,700,000 distinct CDR3 sequences, with more than 35% as singletons. Source material: blood. The receptor set was obtained from a human donor in good health.

The chain is built from TRBV7-8 and TRBJ2-7; perhaps TRBD2 as D (6 bases). The germline V gene has CDR1 SGHVS and CDR2 FQNEAQ. This CDR3 has 15 residues. Trimming removed 2 bases at V and 6 bases at J, with 17 bases between. DNA of the CDR3: TGTGCCAGCAGCTTAAGTGGGGGGAGTCGAGGCGAGCAGTACTTC. This codes for CASSLSGGSRGEQYF. Based on the CDR3 plus reference TRBV7-8 and TRBJ2-7, the full variable domain is GAGVSQSPRYKVAKRGQDVALRCDPISGHVSLFWYQQALGQGPEFLTYFQNEAQLDKSGLPSDRFFAERPEGSVSTLKIQRTQQEDSAVYLCASSLSGGSRGEQYFGPGTRLTVT.

The V call is TRBV27, the J call TRBJ2-3; no reliable D call. The ends were cut back, 5 bases at V and 4 bases at J, with 13 bases in the middle. Germline-derived CDR1 and CDR2 are MNHEY and SMNVEV (reference sequence). This CDR3 comprises 14 residues. This CDR3 is CASSDLKSPDTQYF. DNA of the CDR3: TGTGCCAGCAGTGACCTGAAGAGCCCAGATACGCAGTATTTT.

The J gene is TRBJ1-2, the V gene TRBV6-5; D is undetermined. The CDR3 sequence is 14 residues long. Germline V gives CDR1 MNHEY, CDR2 SVGAGI. Trimming left V 6 bases short and J 3 bases short, with 14 bases between. The CDR3 DNA sequence: TGTGCCAGCAGCCCCCGGAGGGAGGACTATGGCTACACCTTC. Amino acid sequence: CASSPRREDYGYTF.

This clonotype was recorded a few times. This chain links TRBV20-1 with TRBJ2-5, with D hard to call. Trimming took 3 bases from V and 1 from J, leaving 9 bases between them. Germline V gives CDR1 DFQATT, CDR2 SNEGSKA (reference sequence). CDR3 length equals 13 residues. CDR3 sequence reads: CSARGRFQETQYF. CDR3 DNA sequence: TGCAGTGCTAGGGGCAGGTTCCAAGAGACCCAGTACTTC.

The rearrangement uses TRBV2 and TRBJ2-3; the D is unclear. The V and J ends lost 7 bases and 0 bases respectively, with 11 bases between them. In germline, CDR1 is SNHLY, CDR2 FYNNEI. The CDR3 totals 14 residues. The CDR3 bases are TGTGCCAGCAATCCCCGGACGAGCACAGATACGCAGTATTTT. This translates into CASNPRTSTDTQYF.

This clonotype was recorded a few times. The junction differs from germline at one of its ends, possibly a read error. V and J are TRBV25-1 and TRBJ2-6; weak D call: TRBD1 (5 bases). Germline CDR1 reads MGHDK; CDR2 reads SYGVNS. The CDR3 has 17 residues. The CDR3 region has the DNA TGTGCCAGCAGTGACCCCGACAGTCCCTCTGGGGCCAACGTCCGGACTTTC. Protein product: CASSDPDSPSGANVRTF.

This clonotype was found a few times. V and J are TRBV12-3 or TRBV12-4 and TRBJ2-7, with D unresolved. The length of the CDR3 is 11 residues. The V gene lost 5 bases and the J gene lost 5 bases, with 7 bases spanning the gap. The CDR3 is CASSPSHEQYF. The CDR3 DNA reads as TGTGCCAGCAGTCCTAGTCACGAGCAGTACTTC.

This sequence joins TRBV25-1 and TRBJ2-3; TRBD2 matches at 9 bases. The germline V gene has CDR1 MGHDK and CDR2 SYGVNS. The junction had 8 bases not matched to a gene; V was cut back by 0 bases and J by 4 bases. The CDR3 covers 17 residues. This CDR3 is CASSEYGVAGVSDTQYF. DNA of the CDR3: TGTGCCAGCAGTGAATATGGCGTAGCGGGGGTCTCAGATACGCAGTATTTT.

The J gene is TRBJ2-7, the V gene TRBV6-5, with a tentative D call TRBD1 (5 bases). V lost 6 bases and J 5 bases, leaving 11 bases between the germline ends. Per the germline V gene, CDR1 is MNHEY and CDR2 is SVGAGI. This CDR3 comprises 12 residues. In DNA form, the CDR3 reads TGTGCCAGCAGACTCGGACAAAACGAGCAGTACTTC. Translated, it gives CASRLGQNEQYF.

This clonotype was counted a few times. V is TRBV20-1 and J is TRBJ1-5, with D unresolved. Germline V gene sequence: CDR1 DFQATT, CDR2 SNEGSKA (reference sequence). CDR3 length: 14 residues. V lost 6 bases and J lost 6, with 18 bases in between. The CDR3 nucleotides read TGCAGTGCCGCACCCGGGAGTGGAGGTCAGCCCCAGCATTTT. Protein sequence: CSAAPGSGGQPQHF.

This chain joins TRBV6-2 or TRBV6-3 and TRBJ2-4; 7 bases are a match to TRBD2. The end of the DNA is better explained by TRBJ2-7, so the J call may be wrong. Germline-derived CDR1 and CDR2 are MNHEY and SVGEGT. The CDR3 consists of 13 residues. The CDR3 nucleotides are TGTGCCAGCAGTTACGCAGCGGGGTTCGAGCAGTACTTC. As protein: CASSYAAGFEQYF.

CDR3 sequence reads: CASSRQGERDQPQHF. Here the CDR3 DNA reads TGTGCCAGCAGTCGCCAGGGGGAGAGGGATCAGCCCCAGCATTTT. The chain couples TRBV12-3 or TRBV12-4 to TRBJ1-5, with TRBD1 matching over 7 bases. V shed 5 bases, J shed 5 bases, and the junction held 9 bases outside the gene matches. This CDR3 has 15 amino acids.

V usage is TRBV29-1 and J usage is TRBJ1-2; weak D call: TRBD1 (6 bases). The length of the CDR3 is 12 residues. The germline V gene has CDR1 SQVTM and CDR2 ANQGSEA. Trimming pared 6 bases from V and 6 bases from J, leaving 14 bases between. The DNA of the CDR3 is TGCAGCGTGAAACACTCAGGGGATGGCTACACCTTC. Its translation: CSVKHSGDGYTF. Variable domain in full (rest from reference TRBV29-1 and TRBJ1-2): SAVISQKPSRDICQRGTSLTIQCQVDSQVTMMFWYRQQPGQSLTLIATANQGSEATYESGFVIDKFPISRPNLTFSTLTVSNMSPEDSSIYLCSVKHSGDGYTFGSGTRLTVV.

This clonotype was counted many times. The genes are TRBV20-1 and TRBJ2-5; D is possibly TRBD2 (6 bases). This CDR3 has 11 amino acids. Germline-derived CDR1 and CDR2 are DFQATT and SNEGSKA (reference sequence). Deletions cut 3 bases from V and 11 bases from J, with 13 bases between. The CDR3 region is CSARAGRDQYF. The CDR3 coding sequence is TGCAGTGCTAGGGCAGGGCGGGATCAGTACTTC.

The rearrangement joins TRBV28 to TRBJ2-7; D ambiguous. This CDR3 comprises 14 residues. Germline lookup yields CDR1 MDHEN and CDR2 SYDVKM. Trimming removed 2 bases from V and 2 bases from J, with 10 bases in between. The CDR3 coding sequence is TGTGCCAGCAGTTTAACCGCACAGACCTACGAGCAGTACTTC. This translates into CASSLTAQTYEQYF.

The V and J genes are TRBV7-2 and TRBJ1-1, with TRBD1 matching 7 bases. The germline CDR1 and CDR2 sequences are SGHTA and FQGNSA. V was clipped by 5 bases and J by 0 bases; unmatched bases: 6. This CDR3 is built from 15 residues. The CDR3 spells CASSNYRGLNTEAFF. The DNA of the CDR3 is TGTGCCAGCAGCAATTACAGGGGCCTGAACACTGAAGCTTTCTTT.

V and J are TRBV7-2 and TRBJ2-3; no clear D. The V end lost 4 bases, the J end lost 0 bases, and 14 bases lay between the germline ends. CDR3 length: 16 residues. From germline, CDR1 is SGHTA and CDR2 FQGNSA. DNA of the CDR3: TGTGCCAGCAGCTCCCGACGAGCAGACAGCACAGATACGCAGTATTTT. Its protein product is CASSSRRADSTDTQYF.

This clonotype was counted only a few times. The V gene is TRBV6-5, the J gene TRBJ2-1; 7 bases fit TRBD2. The CDR3 totals 15 residues. The J segment lost 0 bases and the V segment lost 6 bases, leaving 5 bases of the junction unmatched. Germline CDR1 is MNHEY and CDR2 is SVGAGI. The CDR3 loop reads CASSPTSDSYNEQFF. CDR3 DNA sequence: TGTGCCAGCAGCCCAACTAGCGACTCCTACAATGAGCAGTTCTTC.

This chain uses TRBV4-3 with TRBJ2-2; D uncertain. The germline V and J ends were trimmed by 1 base and 7 bases, with 7 bases remaining between them. CDR3 size: 13 residues. From germline, CDR1 is LGHNA and CDR2 YSLEER. CDR3 coding DNA: TGCGCCAGCAGCCAAGGGGATGGCGGGGAGCTGTTTTTT. It is translated as CASSQGDGGELFF.

The V call is TRBV7-2, the J call TRBJ1-2; the D is unclear. Deletions cut 2 bases from V and 8 bases from J, with 12 bases between. The CDR3 extends over 13 amino acids. Germline V gives CDR1 SGHTA, CDR2 FQGNSA. The CDR3 here is CASSLKIREGYTF. The CDR3, as DNA: TGTGCCAGCAGCTTAAAGATAAGGGAAGGCTACACCTTC.